Given below is one T cell receptor (beta chain) in context. Its antigen is as yet unknown. Measured with immunoSEQ multiplex PCR; TCRdb has only the in-frame clones, and not every one. The data hold around 28,000 clones, with approximately 70% observed a single time. Each and every patient relapsed after autologous stem cell transplantation, and patients got differing brentuximab vedotin exposure. This entry belongs to a study of PD-1 blockade in classical Hodgkin lymphoma. Overall study results and limits: Differences between repertoires have undefined causes, possibly disease activity or prior therapy. Diversity in CD4+ TCRs, unlike that measured in CD8+ TCRs, had risen significantly by C4D1.

The clonotype originates from a human donor with classical Hodgkin lymphoma. The sequencing here drew on peripheral blood mononuclear cells (PBMCs), taken before the second cycle of nivolumab.

CDR3 nucleotide sequence: TGCGCCAGCAGCCAAGATTGGAGAACCGGGGAGCTGTTTTTT. It specifies CASSQDWRTGELFF. The chain joins TRBV4-3 to TRBJ2-2, with D hard to call. CDR3 length equals 14 residues. The V end lost 0 bases, the J end lost 5 bases, and 7 bases lay between the germline ends. Germline CDR1 is LGHNA and CDR2 is YSLEER.